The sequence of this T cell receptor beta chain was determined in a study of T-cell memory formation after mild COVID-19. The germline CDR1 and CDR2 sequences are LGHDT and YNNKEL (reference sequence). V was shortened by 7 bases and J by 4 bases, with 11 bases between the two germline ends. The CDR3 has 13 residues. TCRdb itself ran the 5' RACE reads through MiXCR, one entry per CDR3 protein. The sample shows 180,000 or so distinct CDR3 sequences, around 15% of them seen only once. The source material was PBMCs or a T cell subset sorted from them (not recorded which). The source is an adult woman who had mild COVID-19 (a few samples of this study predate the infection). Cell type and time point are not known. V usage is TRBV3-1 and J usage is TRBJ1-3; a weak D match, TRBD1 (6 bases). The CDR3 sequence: CASNGQYGNTIYF. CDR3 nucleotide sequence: TGTGCCAGCAACGGACAGTACGGAAACACCATATATTTT.